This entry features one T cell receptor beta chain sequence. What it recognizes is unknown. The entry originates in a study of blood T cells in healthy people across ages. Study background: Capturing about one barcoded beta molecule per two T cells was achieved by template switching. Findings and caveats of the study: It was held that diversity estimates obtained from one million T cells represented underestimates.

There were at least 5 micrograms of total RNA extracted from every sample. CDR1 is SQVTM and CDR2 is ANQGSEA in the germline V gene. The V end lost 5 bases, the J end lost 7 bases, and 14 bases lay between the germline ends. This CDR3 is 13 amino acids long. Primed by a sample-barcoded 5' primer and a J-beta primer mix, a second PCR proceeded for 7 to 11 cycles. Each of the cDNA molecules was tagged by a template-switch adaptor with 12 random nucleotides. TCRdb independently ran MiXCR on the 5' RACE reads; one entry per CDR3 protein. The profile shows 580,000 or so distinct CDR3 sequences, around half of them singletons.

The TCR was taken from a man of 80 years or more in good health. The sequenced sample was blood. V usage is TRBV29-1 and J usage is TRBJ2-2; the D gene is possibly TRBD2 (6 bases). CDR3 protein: CSVLRAGHGELFF. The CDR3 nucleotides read TGCAGCGTTTTGCGAGCGGGTCACGGGGAGCTGTTTTTT.